Listed below are T cell receptor beta chains from one sample, sequenced in a study of monozygotic twins with inflammatory bowel disease. TCRdb reprocessed the 5' RACE reads; each CDR3 protein has one entry and no DNA is given. The listing records more than 350,000 distinct CDR3 sequences. Sequenced: blood. These receptors came from a human donor with ulcerative colitis or Crohn's disease, or a healthy co-twin of an affected twin (not recorded which). Both conserved end residues are part of each CDR3. Each record gives: J gene, V gene, CDR3 protein.

>TRBJ2-7|TRBV5-1
CASSFGLAGVTWEQYF
>TRBJ2-1|TRBV6-5
CASSYGTSAGREQFF
>TRBJ1-4|TRBV19
CASTPSAPNEKLFF
>TRBJ2-1|TRBV25-1
CASSPSGKANNEQFF
>TRBJ1-6|TRBV5-1
CASRQQGGGALHF
>TRBJ1-1|TRBV20-1
CSAHGQANTEAFF
>TRBJ2-1|TRBV6-2/TRBV6-3
CASSYSPSSSGRNEQFF
>TRBJ1-2|TRBV12-3/TRBV12-4
CASSEAGDGYTF
>TRBJ2-2|TRBV12-3/TRBV12-4
CASTSGNTGELFF
>TRBJ1-1|TRBV6-5
CASSYGGRTEAFF
>TRBJ2-1|TRBV7-2
CASSLDGGLVYHNEQFF
>TRBJ2-7|TRBV6-2/TRBV6-3
CASSLRLIGGRAYEQYF
>TRBJ1-2|TRBV20-1
CSATGQGSGYTF
>TRBJ2-7|TRBV29-1
CSVEKGQPYEQYF
>TRBJ2-2|TRBV12-5
CASGTTGELFF
>TRBJ2-7|TRBV12-3/TRBV12-4
CASSLQAPYEQYF
>TRBJ1-1|TRBV5-5
CASSLLGEGTEAFF
>TRBJ1-2|TRBV6-2/TRBV6-3
CASSRQGVYGYTF
>TRBJ1-1|TRBV7-3
CASSLTWQSEAFF
>TRBJ2-5|TRBV18
CASLRTGTGTETQYF
>TRBJ2-7|TRBV25-1
CASSRDRARNEQYF
>TRBJ2-2|TRBV24-1
CATSDSLLAPKGELFF
>TRBJ2-5|TRBV7-2
CASSFAGGEETQYF
>TRBJ1-1|TRBV20-1
CSALPGVNTEAFF
>TRBJ1-1|TRBV7-9
CASSLSRDLDPAFF
>TRBJ1-1|TRBV5-1
CASSLGSMNTEAFF
>TRBJ1-4|TRBV28
CASSSTGPNEKLFF
>TRBJ2-5|TRBV6-1
CASRRTSGVTQETQYF
>TRBJ1-6|TRBV19
CAIRRDYNSPLHF
>TRBJ2-1|TRBV5-1
CASSLGGTGDHEQFF
>TRBJ2-5|TRBV30
CAWSSTFQETQYF
>TRBJ2-2|TRBV28
CASKIGGNANTGELFF
>TRBJ1-6|TRBV4-2
CASSQDSGGPNSPLHF
>TRBJ2-3|TRBV29-1
CSVGQGNTATDTQYF
>TRBJ1-5|TRBV10-3
CAISDRDRSNQPQHF
>TRBJ1-5|TRBV4-1
CASSQGGDQPQHF
>TRBJ1-5|TRBV5-1
CASSLVPDQPQHF
>TRBJ2-2|TRBV7-9
CASSLPGSYNAGELFF
>TRBJ2-1|TRBV12-3/TRBV12-4
CASSFLAGGDEQFF
>TRBJ2-7|TRBV11-2
CASSPRVVTSYEQYF
>TRBJ2-6|TRBV7-2
CASSLAQGALGANVLTF
>TRBJ2-1|TRBV2
CASSDGGNSYNEQFF
>TRBJ2-2|TRBV12-3/TRBV12-4
CAISDRHPTGELFF